One T cell receptor (beta chain) is described in this entry. Its antigen is currently unknown. The data derive from a study of OX40 agonist ivuxolimab in advanced cancers. Regarding the study as a whole: CD4+ and CD8+ T cells in blood underwent clonal expansion by week 6 at 0.1 to 3.0 mg/kg.

Sequencing was performed with immunoSEQ multiplex PCR; in TCRdb, only in-frame clones are kept and a portion is missing. The sample yields about 55,000 clones, 80% seen once. The germline V gene encodes CDR1 MGHDK and CDR2 SYGVNS. Trimming took 5 bases from V and 10 from J; bases not matched to a gene: 8. CDR3 length: 14 residues. Sequencing was performed on CD4+ or CD8+ T cells sorted from blood, taken in a trial of the OX40 agonist ivuxolimab. The chain uses TRBV25-1 and TRBJ1-6; 7 nucleotides line up with TRBD1. The source of this sequence is an adult with an advanced solid tumor such as melanoma, head and neck, liver or kidney cancer. The CDR3, as DNA: TGTGCCAGCAGTACCGGGACAGAAAGGTCACCCCTCCACTTT. Protein sequence: CASSTGTERSPLHF.